This is a list of T cell receptor beta chains from one sample in a study of blood T cell repertoires in COVID-19. TCRdb keeps only in-frame clones here, not all; method: immunoSEQ multiplex PCR. The table lists some 240,000 clones, roughly 84% of them singletons. Sample: peripheral blood. These receptors were obtained from a middle-aged woman who had recovered from COVID-19. CDR3s include the opening cysteine and the closing phenylalanine or tryptophan. Fields, in order: CDR3 length, V gene, J gene, CDR3 protein.

CDR3 length: 16
V gene: TRBV9
J gene: TRBJ2-3
CDR3 protein: CASSVAGDRTTDTQYF

CDR3 length: 15
V gene: TRBV9
J gene: TRBJ2-1
CDR3 protein: CASSVTGTSVNEQFF

CDR3 length: 14
V gene: TRBV11-3
J gene: TRBJ2-7
CDR3 protein: CASSPGGGYYEQYF

CDR3 length: 15
V gene: TRBV7-2
J gene: TRBJ1-5
CDR3 protein: CASRRGGGSNQPQHF

CDR3 length: 15
V gene: TRBV5-1
J gene: TRBJ2-2
CDR3 protein: CASSLAVQDTGELFF

CDR3 length: 13
V gene: TRBV6-2/TRBV6-3
J gene: TRBJ1-1
CDR3 protein: CASSGQGNTEAFF

CDR3 length: 15
V gene: TRBV6-5
J gene: TRBJ1-1
CDR3 protein: CASSPLDGTRTEAFF

CDR3 length: 13
V gene: TRBV5-4
J gene: TRBJ1-2
CDR3 protein: CASSLESGYGYTF

CDR3 length: 13
V gene: TRBV12-3/TRBV12-4
J gene: TRBJ1-1
CDR3 protein: CASSLQVNTEAFF

CDR3 length: 15
V gene: TRBV6-5
J gene: TRBJ2-5
CDR3 protein: CASRRNAGVGETQYF

CDR3 length: 16
V gene: TRBV5-5
J gene: TRBJ1-5
CDR3 protein: CASSLASGGRNQPQHF

CDR3 length: 17
V gene: TRBV11-3
J gene: TRBJ2-1
CDR3 protein: CASSAHFDSFGAGEQFF

CDR3 length: 13
V gene: TRBV7-9
J gene: TRBJ2-7
CDR3 protein: CASSSNDRGEQYF

CDR3 length: 11
V gene: TRBV4-3
J gene: TRBJ1-2
CDR3 protein: CASSQGDSYTF

CDR3 length: 15
V gene: TRBV5-1
J gene: TRBJ2-6
CDR3 protein: CASSLPLTGANVLTF